The 23 T cell receptor beta chains in this list originate from one sample, sequenced in a study of T cell changes during pregnancy in multiple sclerosis. TCRdb's table, derived via immunoSEQ multiplex PCR, lists solely in-frame clones and lacks some. Of tens of thousands of clones in the sample, roughly nine tenths were seen once. Sequenced material: CD4+ T cells from peripheral blood mononuclear cells, taken in the third trimester of pregnancy. The receptors were sampled from a female donor in good health, enrolled as a control in a pregnancy study.

CDR3 DNA: TGTGCCAGCACCCGTGAGGGACAGGGAACCGAGCAGTACTTC. Amino acid sequence: CASTREGQGTEQYF. The gene calls are TRBV7-2 and TRBJ2-7; TRBD1 agrees at 9 bases. From germline, CDR1 is SGHTA and CDR2 FQGNSA. This CDR3 contains 14 residues. V was pared by 7 bases and J by 6 bases, with 10 bases of the junction left unmatched.

The V gene is TRBV4-3, the J gene TRBJ2-1, with 15 bases lining up with TRBD2. Looked up from germline, CDR1 is LGHNA and CDR2 is YSLEER. The V and J ends lost 4 bases and 0 bases, in that order; junction bases with no gene match: 7. This CDR3 comprises 19 residues. CDR3 DNA: TGCGCCAGCAGCCTAGGACTAGCGGGGGGGTCGAGCTCCTACAATGAGCAGTTCTTC. Translated, it gives CASSLGLAGGSSSYNEQFF.

The rearrangement uses TRBV6-5 and TRBJ1-1; no clear D. With 0 bases removed from V and 0 bases from J, the gap between germline ends came to 8 bases. CDR1 is MNHEY, CDR2 SVGAGI, per germline. CDR3 length equals 15 residues. Written as DNA, the CDR3 is TGTGCCAGCAGTTACTCCAGACTCATGAACACTGAAGCTTTCTTT. The encoded protein is CASSYSRLMNTEAFF.

J is TRBJ1-1 and V is TRBV6-1, with a tentative D call TRBD1 (6 bases). Looked up from germline, CDR1 is MNHNS and CDR2 is SASEGT. The CDR3 has 13 amino acids. CDR3 sequence (DNA): TGTGGCTCACAGGGAAAATTGAACACTGAAGCTTTCTTT. Amino acid sequence: CGSQGKLNTEAFF.

The chain carries TRBV18 and TRBJ1-2, with D maybe TRBD1 (5 bases). Germline-derived CDR1 and CDR2 are KGHSH and LQKENI. The germline V and J ends were trimmed by 3 bases and 4 bases, with 18 bases remaining between them. The CDR3 runs to 16 residues. DNA for the CDR3: TGTGCCAGCTCACCCGGTGGGGGGGAAGTTGGCTATGGCTACACCTTC. Protein sequence: CASSPGGGEVGYGYTF. The variable domain in full, with the rest retrieved from reference TRBV18 and TRBJ1-2, is NAGVMQNPRHLVRRRGQEARLRCSPMKGHSHVYWYRQLPEEGLKFMVYLQKENIIDESGMPKERFSAEFPKEGPSILRIQQVVRGDSAAYFCASSPGGGEVGYGYTFGSGTRLTVV.

The V and J genes are TRBV2 and TRBJ1-1; no firm D call. Trimming stripped 6 bases from V and 0 bases from J, with 8 bases between. In germline, CDR1 is SNHLY, CDR2 FYNNEI. The CDR3 consists of 13 residues. CDR3 protein: CASSPEMNTEAFF. Here the CDR3 DNA reads TGTGCCAGCAGCCCGGAGATGAACACTGAAGCTTTCTTT.

The chain couples TRBV15 to TRBJ2-5; the D is unclear. The assigned J gene may be wrong: the sequence end matches TRBJ2-7 better. CDR3 length equals 13 residues. Germline loops: CDR1 LNHNV, CDR2 YYDKDF (reference sequence). The CDR3 coding sequence is TGTGCCACCAGCAGAGACCGAGAATACGAGCAGTACTTC. This sequence encodes CATSRDREYEQYF.

The rearrangement links TRBV10-3 to TRBJ1-3; D is unresolved. Germline CDR1 reads ENHRY; CDR2 reads SYGVKD. The V and J ends lost 4 bases and 0 bases respectively, with 13 bases between them. This CDR3 spans 16 amino acids. CDR3: CAISASEGNSGNTIYF. CDR3 coding DNA: TGTGCCATCAGTGCCTCCGAGGGAAACTCTGGAAACACCATATATTTT.

The rearrangement joins TRBV2 to TRBJ2-2, with D perhaps TRBD1 (5 bases). Germline loops: CDR1 SNHLY, CDR2 FYNNEI. The CDR3 consists of 15 residues. V lost 6 bases to trimming and J lost 5 bases, with 16 bases between them. The CDR3 DNA is TGTGCCAGCAGAGTCAGGGCGGATGAGACCGGGGAGCTGTTTTTT. Translated: CASRVRADETGELFF.

The chain joins TRBV9 to TRBJ1-2, with 7 nucleotides matching TRBD1. Trimming cost V 2 bases and J 4 bases; bases outside gene matches: 8. Germline V gives CDR1 SGDLS, CDR2 YYNGEE. CDR3 size: 15 residues. Here the CDR3 reads CASSVSGTDIYGYTF. CDR3 nucleotide sequence: TGTGCCAGCAGCGTCTCCGGGACAGATATCTATGGCTACACCTTC.

This clone was counted a single time. The chain carries TRBV9 and TRBJ2-2; TRBD2 is a possible D gene (5 bases). Germline CDR1 is SGDLS and CDR2 is YYNGEE. The CDR3 runs 16 residues. Trimming pared 4 bases from V and 7 bases from J, leaving 20 bases between. This chain's CDR3 is CASSPAPTSVSGELFF. The CDR3 DNA is TGTGCCAGCAGCCCAGCCCCCACTAGTGTTAGCGGGGAGCTGTTTTTT.

This sequence joins TRBV7-2 and TRBJ2-3; 10 nucleotides agree with TRBD2. The germline CDR1 and CDR2 sequences are SGHTA and FQGNSA. The CDR3 has 19 amino acids. Trimming at V came to 1 base and at J to 0 bases, leaving 10 bases not matched to a gene. Here the CDR3 reads CASSLVPLAGAYSTDTQYF. The CDR3 DNA follows: TGTGCCAGCAGCTTAGTCCCCCTAGCGGGGGCCTATAGCACAGATACGCAGTATTTT.

The rearrangement uses TRBV5-1 and TRBJ2-2; 10 nucleotides match TRBD1. From germline, CDR1 is SGHRS and CDR2 YFSETQ. CDR3 size: 16 residues. The V gene end was trimmed by 6 bases and the J gene end by 10 bases; junction bases not matched to a gene: 15. CDR3 in amino acids: CASTMGTGAPSVELFF. CDR3 in DNA: TGCGCCAGCACTATGGGGACAGGGGCCCCCAGTGTGGAGCTGTTTTTT.

CDR3 bases: TGTGCCAGCACGGGACAGTCCTATGACAATGAGCAGTTCTTC. As protein: CASTGQSYDNEQFF. The J gene is TRBJ2-1, the V gene TRBV6-1; 7 bases are a match to TRBD1. The CDR3 is 14 residues long. The V gene end was trimmed by 7 bases and the J gene end by 5 bases; junction bases not matched to a gene: 8. Germline loops: CDR1 MNHNS, CDR2 SASEGT.

As DNA, the CDR3 is TGTGCCAGTGCGACAGGGGGCGCAGGCTACGAGCAGTACTTC. It encodes CASATGGAGYEQYF. The chain links TRBV19 to TRBJ2-7; 10 bases are a match to TRBD1. CDR3 length: 14 residues. CDR1 is LNHDA and CDR2 is SQIVND in the germline V gene (reference sequence). V was clipped by 8 bases and J by 3 bases; unmatched bases: 7. Full variable domain (rest looked up from reference TRBV19 and TRBJ2-7): DGGITQSPKYLFRKEGQNVTLSCEQNLNHDAMYWYRQDPGQGLRLIYYSQIVNDFQKGDIAEGYSVSREKKESFPLTVTSAQKNPTAFYLCASATGGAGYEQYFGPGTRLTVT.

This chain uses TRBV15 with TRBJ2-7, with D possibly being TRBD2 (5 bases). Germline V lookup: CDR1 LNHNV, CDR2 YYDKDF (reference sequence). This CDR3 spans 13 amino acids. Trimming cost V 0 bases and J 5 bases, with 8 bases left between them. CDR3 DNA: TGTGCCACCAGCAGAGAGGTGAGGGACGAGCAGTACTTC. Translating gives CATSREVRDEQYF.

The V and J genes are TRBV18 and TRBJ2-2; 8 bases are a match to TRBD1. The V and J ends lost 3 bases and 1 base, in that order; junction bases with no gene match: 1. CDR1 and CDR2 (germline): KGHSH, LQKENI. The CDR3 loop spans 15 amino acids. CDR3 coding DNA: TGTGCCAGCTCACCGGGACAGGTGAACACCGGGGAGCTGTTTTTT. Its translation: CASSPGQVNTGELFF. The whole variable domain, filled in from reference TRBV18 and TRBJ2-2, reads NAGVMQNPRHLVRRRGQEARLRCSPMKGHSHVYWYRQLPEEGLKFMVYLQKENIIDESGMPKERFSAEFPKEGPSILRIQQVVRGDSAAYFCASSPGQVNTGELFFGEGSRLTVL.

This clone has only one observation. The V gene is TRBV7-6, the J gene TRBJ1-3, with D hard to call. This CDR3 spans 14 amino acids. V shed 3 bases and J shed 0 bases, with 6 bases lying between them. From germline, CDR1 is SGHVS and CDR2 FNYEAQ. The CDR3 DNA sequence: TGTGCCAGCAGCTTGGTCGGCTCTGGAAACACCATATATTTT. Translation: CASSLVGSGNTIYF.

The chain joins TRBV30 to TRBJ2-7; D possibly corresponds to TRBD2 (6 bases). The CDR3 runs 14 residues. V dropped 4 bases and J dropped 1 base, with 14 bases sitting between them. In germline, CDR1 is GTSNPN, CDR2 SVGIG (reference sequence). CDR3 in DNA: TGTGCCTGGAACCGGGACTGGGGGTCCTACGAGCAGTACTTC. Translated, it gives CAWNRDWGSYEQYF.

The chain employs TRBV6-5 and TRBJ2-3; 7 nucleotides match TRBD1. The CDR3 covers 13 residues. Germline CDR1 MNHEY, CDR2 SVGAGI. The V and J ends lost 7 bases and 5 bases, in that order; junction bases with no gene match: 6. The CDR3 DNA reads as TGTGCCAGCACAACAGGGGACGGAGATACGCAGTATTTT. It yields the protein CASTTGDGDTQYF.

The chain recombines TRBV28 with TRBJ2-5; possible D gene TRBD2, 6 bases. Germline CDR1 is MDHEN and CDR2 is SYDVKM. This CDR3 region has 15 residues. V lost 6 bases and J 1 base, leaving 15 bases between the germline ends. This chain's CDR3 is CASSPWGELQETQYF. The DNA for the CDR3 is TGTGCCAGCAGCCCTTGGGGGGAACTCCAAGAGACCCAGTACTTC.

The chain combines TRBV6-5 with TRBJ1-2, with 9 bases matching TRBD1. V lost 8 bases and J lost 7; bases outside the gene matches: 5. The CDR3 runs to 12 residues. The germline gives CDR1 MNHEY, CDR2 SVGAGI. CDR3 loop: CASGDRVTGYTF. DNA for the CDR3: TGTGCCAGCGGGGACAGGGTGACTGGCTACACCTTC.

The chain links TRBV29-1 to TRBJ2-5, with TRBD2 matching 7 bases. The junction had 3 bases not matched to a gene; V was cut back by 4 bases and J by 10 bases. CDR3 length equals 10 residues. The germline gives CDR1 SQVTM, CDR2 ANQGSEA. The CDR3 is CSVGGGNQYF. The CDR3 coding sequence is TGCAGCGTTGGCGGGGGTAACCAGTACTTC. Drawing the rest from reference TRBV29-1 and TRBJ2-5, the complete variable domain is SAVISQKPSRDICQRGTSLTIQCQVDSQVTMMFWYRQQPGQSLTLIATANQGSEATYESGFVIDKFPISRPNLTFSTLTVSNMSPEDSSIYLCSVGGGNQYFGPGTRLLVL.